Below, one TCR beta chain is given with its context. Its antigen is not known. Treatment noted: treatment-naive control, cytoreductive nephrectomy. These data originate in a study of radiation and T cells in renal cell carcinoma. This CDR3 has 14 residues. CDR1 and CDR2 (germline): SEHNR, FQNEAQ (reference sequence). V shed 3 bases, J shed 4 bases, and the junction held 2 bases outside the gene matches. Overall study findings and caveats: Irradiated tumors held more dominant CDR3 motifs than control tumors.

TCRdb's copy holds only in-frame clones and misses some; the assay was immunoSEQ multiplex PCR. The sample records 18,000 or so clones, over 50% being singletons. This chain links TRBV7-9 with TRBJ1-3; 8 bases agree with TRBD1. The receptor's source is a man aged 50-59 years with renal cell carcinoma. This material consisted of tumor tissue, taken from a patient whose treatment was nephrectomy without radiotherapy. The CDR3 DNA follows: TGTGCCAGCAGCTTCCGGGACAGGGGAAACACCATATATTTT. It yields the protein CASSFRDRGNTIYF.